Detailed here is one T cell receptor beta chain. Its antigen target is currently unknown. Per-base qualities were not stored, and no clone one base away is much larger. This specimen comes from a study of T cells after somatic rescue of genetic block (dated by TCRdb to between 2020 and 2021). About the investigation overall: The study assessed how robust, over the long term, a T-cell system was when the system had developed through somatic rescue of a genetic block in T-cell development.

Library creation used the immunoSEQ multiplex PCR assay. What TCRdb holds here is the immuneACCESS table cut down to in-frame rearrangements. Part of the clones is not present; checked against another copy, under half of the missing clones reflect an unresolved V gene, and the others are unexplained. The sample includes more than 9,500 clones, with roughly 70% observed a single time. Approximately 12% of the sample lies in the top ten. The clonotype originates from a boy between 10 and 17 years old. Sample: peripheral blood mononuclear cells (PBMCs).

The CDR3 is CATGGAMTDTQYF. The nucleotide sequence is TGTGCCACCGGGGGGGCCATGACAGATACGCAGTATTTT. This sequence uses TRBV10-3 and TRBJ2-3; 8 bases in between match TRBD2. From the cysteine through the phenylalanine, the CDR3 covers 13 amino acids. Of all the DNA, just the CDR3 is kept, 39 bases in frame from base 1. V has 10 bases trimmed and J has 3 bases trimmed; junction bases matching no gene number 6. Looking up the germline V gene yields CDR1 ENHRY and CDR2 SYGVKD.